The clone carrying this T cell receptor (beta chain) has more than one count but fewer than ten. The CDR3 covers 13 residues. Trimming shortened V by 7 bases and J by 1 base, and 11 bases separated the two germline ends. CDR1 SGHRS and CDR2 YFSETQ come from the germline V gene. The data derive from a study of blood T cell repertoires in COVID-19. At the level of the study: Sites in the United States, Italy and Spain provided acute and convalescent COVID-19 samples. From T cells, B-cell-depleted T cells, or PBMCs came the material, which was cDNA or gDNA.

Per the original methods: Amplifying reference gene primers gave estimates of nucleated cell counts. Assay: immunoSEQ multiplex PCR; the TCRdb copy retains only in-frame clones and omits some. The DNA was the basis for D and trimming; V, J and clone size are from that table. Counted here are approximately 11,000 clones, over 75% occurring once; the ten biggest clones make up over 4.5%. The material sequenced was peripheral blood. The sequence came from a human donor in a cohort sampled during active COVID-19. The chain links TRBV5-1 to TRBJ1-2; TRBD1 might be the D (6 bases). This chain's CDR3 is CASPKGVNYGYTF. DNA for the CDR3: TGCGCCAGCCCCAAGGGGGTTAACTATGGCTACACCTTC.